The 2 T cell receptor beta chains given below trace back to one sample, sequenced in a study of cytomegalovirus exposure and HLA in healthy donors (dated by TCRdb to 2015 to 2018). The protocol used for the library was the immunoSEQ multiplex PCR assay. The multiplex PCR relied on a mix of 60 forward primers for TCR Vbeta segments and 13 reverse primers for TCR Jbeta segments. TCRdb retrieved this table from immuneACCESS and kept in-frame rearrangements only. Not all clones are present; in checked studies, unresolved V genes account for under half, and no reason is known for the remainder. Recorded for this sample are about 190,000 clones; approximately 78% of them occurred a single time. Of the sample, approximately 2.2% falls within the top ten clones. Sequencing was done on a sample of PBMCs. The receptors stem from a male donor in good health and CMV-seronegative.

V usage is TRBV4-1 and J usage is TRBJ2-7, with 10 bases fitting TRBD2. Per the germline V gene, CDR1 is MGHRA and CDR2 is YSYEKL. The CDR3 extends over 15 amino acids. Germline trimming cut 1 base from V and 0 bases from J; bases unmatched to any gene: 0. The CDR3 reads CASSQASGSSYEQYF. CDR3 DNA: TGCGCCAGCAGCCAAGCTAGCGGGAGCTCCTACGAGCAGTACTTC.

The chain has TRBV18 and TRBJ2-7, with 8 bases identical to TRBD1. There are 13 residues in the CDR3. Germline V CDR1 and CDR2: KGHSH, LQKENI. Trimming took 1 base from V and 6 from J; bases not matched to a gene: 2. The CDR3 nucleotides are TGTGCCAGCTCACCACAACAGGGGGGCGAGCAGTACTTC. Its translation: CASSPQQGGEQYF. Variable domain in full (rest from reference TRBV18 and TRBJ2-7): NAGVMQNPRHLVRRRGQEARLRCSPMKGHSHVYWYRQLPEEGLKFMVYLQKENIIDESGMPKERFSAEFPKEGPSILRIQQVVRGDSAAYFCASSPQQGGEQYFGPGTRLTVT.